This T cell receptor beta chain is drawn from a study of shared clonotypes between healthy human individuals. Study in general: Used for every donor were three CD4 naive, three CD4 memory, two CD8 naive and one CD8 memory plate.

Trimming took 4 bases from V and 0 from J, leaving 10 bases between them. Germline lookup yields CDR1 MNHNY and CDR2 SVGAGI (reference sequence). The CDR3 runs 14 residues. Turning to this clone: Its antigen is unknown.

Authors' analysis steps: ImmunoSEQ output lacked quality scores and full-length reads, limiting matched filtering. Sequenced by immunoSEQ multiplex PCR; TCRdb stores in-frame clones only, minus some. V, J and clone size reflect that table, while D and trimming were determined from the DNA. The data contain 330,000 or so clones, approximately 79% of them seen just once; the ten biggest clones take up about a tenth. General observations from the study: A few donors had around 5% of their naive CD4 clonotypes in common.

The sequence was collected from a man younger than 45 in good health. Sequences were obtained from memory CD4+ T cells sorted from blood. Subset of the sample: CD45RA-negative fraction. The V gene is TRBV6-6, the J gene TRBJ2-7; a weak D match, TRBD1 (5 bases). The CDR3 region is CASSWGRGSYEQYF. DNA of the CDR3: TGTGCCAGCAGTTGGGGAAGGGGCTCCTACGAGCAGTACTTC.